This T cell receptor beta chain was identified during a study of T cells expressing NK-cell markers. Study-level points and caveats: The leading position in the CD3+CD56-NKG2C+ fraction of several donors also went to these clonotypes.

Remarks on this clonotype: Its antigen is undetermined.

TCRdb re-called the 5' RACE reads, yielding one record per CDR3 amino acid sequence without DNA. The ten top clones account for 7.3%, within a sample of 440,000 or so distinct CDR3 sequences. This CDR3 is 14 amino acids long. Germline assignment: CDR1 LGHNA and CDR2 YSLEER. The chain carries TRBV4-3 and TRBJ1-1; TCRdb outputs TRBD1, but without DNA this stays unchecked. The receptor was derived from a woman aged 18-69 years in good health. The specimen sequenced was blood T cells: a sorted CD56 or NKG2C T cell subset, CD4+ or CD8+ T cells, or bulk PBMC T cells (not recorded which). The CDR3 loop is CASSQDGAGTEAFF.